A selection of T cell receptor beta chains follows, all from one sample in a study of somatic mutations in cytotoxic T cells in rheumatoid arthritis. Assay: immunoSEQ multiplex PCR; the TCRdb copy retains only in-frame clones and omits some. The sample consists of roughly 3,500 clones, under 85% of them appearing once. Sequenced: CD8+ T cells sorted from blood. Receptor source: a man aged 35-49 years with rheumatoid arthritis. The CDR3 runs from the conserved cysteine through the conserved F or W. Fields, in order: J gene, D gene, V gene, clone size, CDR3 protein, CDR3 DNA. The D gene is left open where the match is weak. Size values are once, few and many counts, or a class for expanded clones, and some rows have none.

TRBJ2-1	TRBD2	TRBV7-9	-	CASSPTSGRGLEQFF	TGTGCCAGCAGCCCCACTAGCGGGAGGGGTTTGGAGCAGTTCTTC
TRBJ2-5	TRBD2	TRBV11-1	few	CASSLGWGTSGIQETQYF	TGTGCCAGCAGCTTAGGGTGGGGAACTAGCGGGATACAAGAGACCCAGTACTTC
TRBJ1-4	-	TRBV11-2	-	CASSSYRVREKLFF	TGTGCCAGCAGCTCCTACAGGGTCAGGGAAAAACTGTTTTTT
TRBJ2-7	-	TRBV11-2	-	CASSFGLASEQYF	TGTGCCAGCAGCTTTGGGCTAGCATCCGAGCAGTACTTC
TRBJ1-1	-	TRBV19	once	CASSIALVARVAGTKAEAFF	TGTGCCAGTAGTATAGCTTTGGTTGCGCGGGTGGCAGGGACAAAGGCTGAAGCTTTCTTT
TRBJ2-2	-	TRBV12-2	once	CASRSLTSGKSGELFF	TGTGCAAGTCGCTCCCTGACTAGCGGGAAGAGCGGGGAGCTGTTTTTT
TRBJ2-2	-	TRBV15	-	CATSRDQGLWTGELFF	TGTGCCACCAGCAGAGATCAGGGGCTATGGACCGGGGAGCTGTTTTTT
TRBJ2-1	-	TRBV4-3	-	CASSHLAELNEQFF	TGCGCCAGCAGCCACTTAGCGGAGCTGAATGAGCAGTTCTTC
TRBJ1-1	-	TRBV6-1	few	CASSEGLENTEAFF	TGTGCCAGCAGTGAAGGTCTAGAGAACACTGAAGCTTTCTTT
TRBJ2-7	TRBD2	TRBV6-1	few	CASSEAAGGPYEQYF	TGTGCCAGCAGTGAAGCAGCGGGAGGGCCCTACGAGCAGTACTTC